This T cell receptor (beta chain) comes out of a study of T cell responses to AZD1222 COVID-19 vaccine. As for the study in general: Researchers grouped second doses given at about 4 or about 12 weeks into one pool.

TCRdb keeps only in-frame clones here, not all; method: immunoSEQ multiplex PCR. The sample carries fewer than 200,000 clones, 85% to 95% recorded once. CDR3 size: 15 residues. The germline V gene has CDR1 LGHDT and CDR2 YNNKEL (reference sequence). Trimming removed 4 bases from V and 7 bases from J; junction bases left unmatched: 12. About this clone itself: No antigen is known for it.

Study-level points and caveats: Spike-specific TCR breadth and depth grew following two AZD1222 doses. Sampling captured repertoires only after the peak T cell response. Donor demographics were predominantly white British with a female majority; clonal diversity may be underestimated.

The V call is TRBV3-1 (or the pseudogene TRBV3-2), the J call TRBJ2-5; 7 bases are shared with TRBD2. The sample in question was peripheral blood, obtained on day 0 of AZD1222 vaccination. The receptor's source is an adult in good health. CDR3 bases: TGTGCCAGCAGCCCCCCCAGCGGGGTCCCGGGGACCCAGTACTTC. Translating gives CASSPPSGVPGTQYF.